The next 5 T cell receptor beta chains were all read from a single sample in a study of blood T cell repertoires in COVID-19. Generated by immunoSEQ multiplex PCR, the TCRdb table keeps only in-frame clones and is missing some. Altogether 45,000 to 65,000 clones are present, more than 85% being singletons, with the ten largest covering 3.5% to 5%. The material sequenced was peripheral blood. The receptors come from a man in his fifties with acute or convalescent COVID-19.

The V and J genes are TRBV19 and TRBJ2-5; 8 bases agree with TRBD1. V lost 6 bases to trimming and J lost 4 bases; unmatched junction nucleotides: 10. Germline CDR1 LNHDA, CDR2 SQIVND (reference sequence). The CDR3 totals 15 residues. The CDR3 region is CASRYSGGAGETQYF. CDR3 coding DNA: TGTGCCAGTAGATACTCAGGGGGCGCGGGAGAGACCCAGTACTTC.

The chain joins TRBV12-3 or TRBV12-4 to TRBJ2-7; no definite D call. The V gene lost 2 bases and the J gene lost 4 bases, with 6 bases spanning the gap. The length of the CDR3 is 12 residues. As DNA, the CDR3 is TGTGCCAGCAGTTTATCGGGTTACGAGCAGTACTTC. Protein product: CASSLSGYEQYF.

CDR3 sequence (DNA): TGTGCCAGCAGCTCGGAGGACAGGGGGCACTATGGCTACACCTTC. Translated, it gives CASSSEDRGHYGYTF. This rearrangement joins TRBV5-6 to TRBJ1-2, with TRBD1 matching 11 bases. CDR3 length: 15 amino acids. The junction had 4 bases not matched to a gene; V was cut back by 3 bases and J by 3 bases. Germline CDR1 and CDR2: SGHDT and YYEEEE.

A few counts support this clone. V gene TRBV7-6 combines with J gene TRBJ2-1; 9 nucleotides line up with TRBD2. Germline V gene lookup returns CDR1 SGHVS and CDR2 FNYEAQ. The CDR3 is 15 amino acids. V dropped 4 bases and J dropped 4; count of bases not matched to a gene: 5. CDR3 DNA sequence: TGTGCCAGCAGCTCCTTAGCGGGAGAGTACAATGAGCAGTTCTTC. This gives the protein CASSSLAGEYNEQFF.

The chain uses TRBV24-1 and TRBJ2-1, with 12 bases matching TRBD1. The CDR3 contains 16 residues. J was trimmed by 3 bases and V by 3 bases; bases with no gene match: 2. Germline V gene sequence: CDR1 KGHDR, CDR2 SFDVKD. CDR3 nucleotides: TGTGCCACCAGTGATGGGGACAGGGGGCTCTACAATGAGCAGTTCTTC. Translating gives CATSDGDRGLYNEQFF.